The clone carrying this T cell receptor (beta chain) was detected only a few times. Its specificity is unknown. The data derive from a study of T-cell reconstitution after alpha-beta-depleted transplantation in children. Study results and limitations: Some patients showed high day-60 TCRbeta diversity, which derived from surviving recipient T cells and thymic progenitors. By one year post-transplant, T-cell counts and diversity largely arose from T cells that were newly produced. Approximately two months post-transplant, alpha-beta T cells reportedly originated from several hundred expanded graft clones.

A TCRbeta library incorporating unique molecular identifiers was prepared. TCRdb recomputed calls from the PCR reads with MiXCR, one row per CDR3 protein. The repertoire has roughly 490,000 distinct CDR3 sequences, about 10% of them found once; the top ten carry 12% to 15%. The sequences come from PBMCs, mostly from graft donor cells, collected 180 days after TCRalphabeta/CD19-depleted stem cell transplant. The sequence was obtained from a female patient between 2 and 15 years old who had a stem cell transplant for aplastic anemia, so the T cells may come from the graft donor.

The CDR3 sequence is CASSSTAHNEQFF. The CDR3 nucleotides read TGTGCCAGCAGCTCCACAGCGCACAATGAGCAGTTCTTC. The V gene is TRBV7-2, the J gene TRBJ2-1; D not resolved. Germline CDR1 and CDR2: SGHTA and FQGNSA. The CDR3 length is 13 residues. Deletions cut 4 bases from V and 5 bases from J, with 9 bases between. Together with reference TRBV7-2 and TRBJ2-1, the CDR3 gives the full variable domain: GAGVSQSPSNKVTEKGKDVELRCDPISGHTALYWYRQSLGQGLEFLIYFQGNSAPDKSGLPSDRFSAERTGGSVSTLTIQRTQQEDSAVYLCASSSTAHNEQFFGPGTRLTVL.